The 9 T cell receptor beta chains below come from one sample, sequenced in a study of OX40 agonist ivuxolimab in advanced cancers. TCRdb's copy holds only in-frame clones and misses some; the assay was immunoSEQ multiplex PCR. Among roughly 86,000 clones listed, about 93% were seen once. The sample was CD4+ or CD8+ T cells sorted from blood, taken in a trial of the OX40 agonist ivuxolimab. Receptor source: an adult with an advanced solid tumor such as melanoma, head and neck, liver or kidney cancer.

This clone was detected only a few times. The same CDR3 is also encoded by other DNA sequences in this sample. The gene calls are TRBV28 and TRBJ2-7, with D unresolved. CDR1 and CDR2 from the germline V gene are MDHEN and SYDVKM. V lost 1 base and J lost 3, with 1 base in between. The CDR3 has 11 residues. DNA for the CDR3: TGTGCCAGCAGTTTATACTACGAGCAGTACTTC. Translating gives CASSLYYEQYF.

The gene calls are TRBV6-5 and TRBJ2-7; D uncertain. The CDR3 runs 15 residues. Germline CDR1 and CDR2: MNHEY and SVGAGI. The V gene lost 0 bases and the J gene lost 6 bases, with 15 bases spanning the gap. CDR3 DNA: TGTGCCAGCAGTTACTCGCATCAGCCCCCGGTCGAGCAGTACTTC. Residues: CASSYSHQPPVEQYF.

Regarding this clone: Other DNA sequences in this sample translate to the same CDR3. The V gene is TRBV7-8, the J gene TRBJ1-1; TRBD1 matches 7 bases. The J segment lost 1 base and the V segment lost 3 bases, leaving 2 bases of the junction unmatched. This CDR3 has 14 residues. The germline CDR1 and CDR2 sequences are SGHVS and FQNEAQ. The CDR3 sequence is CASSLGTANTEAFF. The CDR3 coding sequence is TGTGCCAGCAGCTTGGGGACAGCGAACACTGAAGCTTTCTTT.

The DNA for the CDR3 is TGTGCCAGCAGCCCGGGACAGGGGGTTTACGAGCAGTACTTC. This codes for CASSPGQGVYEQYF. The rearrangement links TRBV7-9 to TRBJ2-7; 11 bases align to TRBD1. V lost 5 bases, J lost 4 bases, and 4 bases stayed unmatched. Germline CDR1 and CDR2: SEHNR and FQNEAQ (reference sequence). CDR3 size: 14 residues.

V and J are TRBV5-5 and TRBJ1-1, with TRBD1 as a possible D gene (6 bases). The CDR3 loop spans 14 amino acids. The germline V gene has CDR1 SGHKS and CDR2 YYEKEE (reference sequence). The ends were cut back, 1 base at V and 7 bases at J, with 14 bases in the middle. CDR3 sequence (DNA): TGTGCCAGCAGCTTGAACAGGGCGTCGGTTGAAGCTTTCTTT. Translation gives CASSLNRASVEAFF.

V and J are TRBV2 and TRBJ1-1; D is ambiguous. This CDR3 region has 14 residues. Trimming removed 3 bases at V and 0 bases at J, with 8 bases between. The germline V gene encodes CDR1 SNHLY and CDR2 FYNNEI. Here the CDR3 DNA reads TGTGCCAGCAGTGACACCGGGGTGAACACTGAAGCTTTCTTT. Translating gives CASSDTGVNTEAFF. The whole variable domain, filled in from reference TRBV2 and TRBJ1-1, reads EPEVTQTPSHQVTQMGQEVILRCVPISNHLYFYWYRQILGQKVEFLVSFYNNEISEKSEIFDDQFSVERPDGSNFTLKIRSTKLEDSAMYFCASSDTGVNTEAFFGQGTRLTVV.

This chain links TRBV5-1 with TRBJ2-7; possible D gene TRBD1, 6 bases. Germline V gene data show CDR1 as SGHRS and CDR2 as YFSETQ. The length of the CDR3 is 15 residues. Trimming stripped 0 bases from V and 3 bases from J, with 13 bases between. CDR3 nucleotides: TGCGCCAGCAGCTTGGGTGGACAGACGTACTACGAGCAGTACTTC. Translation gives CASSLGGQTYYEQYF.

The CDR3 coding sequence is TGTGCCAGCAGTGAACCCGGACAGATATCGGGGGAGCAGTACTTC. It codes for CASSEPGQISGEQYF. The rearrangement uses TRBV25-1 and TRBJ2-7; D might be TRBD1 (6 bases). CDR1 is MGHDK and CDR2 is SYGVNS in the germline V gene. V was pared by 2 bases and J by 7 bases, with 18 bases between. The CDR3 is 15 amino acids.

The count of this clone is one. This sequence joins TRBV7-9 and TRBJ2-7, with D possibly TRBD1 on 7 matching bases. The germline gives CDR1 SEHNR, CDR2 FQNEAQ (reference sequence). This CDR3 is built from 14 residues. With 4 bases removed from V and 6 bases from J, the gap between germline ends came to 16 bases. CDR3 DNA sequence: TGTGCCAGCAGCTGGGCGGGACAGCGGAGCGAGCAGTACTTC. It codes for CASSWAGQRSEQYF. The whole variable domain, remainder taken from reference TRBV7-9 and TRBJ2-7, is DTGVSQNPRHKITKRGQNVTFRCDPISEHNRLYWYRQTLGQGPEFLTYFQNEAQLEKSRLLSDRFSAERPKGSFSTLEIQRTEQGDSAMYLCASSWAGQRSEQYFGPGTRLTVT.